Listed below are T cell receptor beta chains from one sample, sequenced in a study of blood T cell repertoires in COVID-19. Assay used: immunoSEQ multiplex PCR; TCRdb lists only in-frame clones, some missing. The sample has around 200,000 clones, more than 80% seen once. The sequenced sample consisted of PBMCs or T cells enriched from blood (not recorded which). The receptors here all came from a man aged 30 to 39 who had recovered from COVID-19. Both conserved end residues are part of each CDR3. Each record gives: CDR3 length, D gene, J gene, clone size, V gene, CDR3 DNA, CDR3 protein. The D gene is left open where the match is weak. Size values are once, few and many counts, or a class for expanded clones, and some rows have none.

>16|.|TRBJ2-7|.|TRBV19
TGTGCCAGTAGTATTATTTCAGGGTCGAGCTCCTACGAGCAGTACTTC
CASSIISGSSSYEQYF
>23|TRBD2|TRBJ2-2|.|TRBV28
TGTGCCAGCAGTTGGACTAGCTTAAGGACTAGCGGGAGGAGGGAGGTGCACACCGGGGAGCTGTTTTTT
CASSWTSLRTSGRREVHTGELFF
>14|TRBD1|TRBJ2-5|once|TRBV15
TGTGCCACCAGCAGTGGGACAGGACAAGAGACCCAGTACTTC
CATSSGTGQETQYF
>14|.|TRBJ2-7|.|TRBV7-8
TGTGCCAGCAGCTTGCAAACTGCGCCCGCCGAGCAGTACTTC
CASSLQTAPAEQYF
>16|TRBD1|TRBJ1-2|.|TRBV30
TGTGCCTGGAATTACGACAGGGGGCGAGGAGACTATGGCTACACCTTC
CAWNYDRGRGDYGYTF
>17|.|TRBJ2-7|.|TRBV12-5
TGTGCTAGTGGTTTGGTACAAAAGGCGGGCAAGGCCTACGAGCAGTACTTC
CASGLVQKAGKAYEQYF
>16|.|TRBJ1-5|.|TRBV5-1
TGCGCCAGCAGCCCCAGTGCGCTGGGGCCGGATCAGCCCCAGCATTTT
CASSPSALGPDQPQHF
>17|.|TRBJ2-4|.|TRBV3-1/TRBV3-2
TGTGCCAGCAGCCAAGATGGGGAGGGGGTTGGCAAAAACATTCAGTACTTC
CASSQDGEGVGKNIQYF
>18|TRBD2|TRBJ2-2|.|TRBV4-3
TGCGCCAGCAGCCAAGATCGCGCGGGGGGGCGTGACACCGGGGAGCTGTTTTTT
CASSQDRAGGRDTGELFF
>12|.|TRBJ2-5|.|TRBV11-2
TGTGCCAGCAGCTTACGCTTCGGGACCCAGTACTTC
CASSLRFGTQYF
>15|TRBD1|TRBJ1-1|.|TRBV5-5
TGTGCCAGCAGCCACCCGACAGGGGGTATAACTGAAGCTTTCTTT
CASSHPTGGITEAFF
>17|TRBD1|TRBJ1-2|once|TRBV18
TGTGCCAGCTCACCTTGGGCCAGGGGGGCGACTAACTATGGCTACACCTTC
CASSPWARGATNYGYTF
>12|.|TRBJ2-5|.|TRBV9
TGTGCCAGCAGCGTCGGTTTTGAGACCCAGTACTTC
CASSVGFETQYF
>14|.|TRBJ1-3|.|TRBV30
TGTGCCCTAGGACAGTTTGGCTCTGGAAACACCATATATTTT
CALGQFGSGNTIYF
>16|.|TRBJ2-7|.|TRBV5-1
TGCGCCAGCAGCTTGGCCAGTGGCGGGATCGGATATGAGCAGTACTTC
CASSLASGGIGYEQYF
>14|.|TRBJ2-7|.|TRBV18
TGTGCCAGCTCACTTGGGAGCCCAACCTACGAGCAGTACTTC
CASSLGSPTYEQYF
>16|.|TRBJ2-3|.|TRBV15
TGTGCCACCAGCCCAGCCCCCGGCGGGGGCACAGATACGCAGTATTTT
CATSPAPGGGTDTQYF
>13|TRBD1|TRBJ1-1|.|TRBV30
TGTGCCTGGAGCGCCCAGGGGGACACTGAAGCTTTCTTT
CAWSAQGDTEAFF
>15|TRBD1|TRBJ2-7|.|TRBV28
TGTGCCAGCAGTATACCGGGACAGTTAACCTACGAGCAGTACTTC
CASSIPGQLTYEQYF
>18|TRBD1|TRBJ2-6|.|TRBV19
TGTGCCAGCGAATCCGGGACAGGGGGCCCCTCTGGGGCCAACGTCCTGACTTTC
CASESGTGGPSGANVLTF
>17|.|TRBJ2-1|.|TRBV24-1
TGTGCCACCAGGGGGACGAAACCGGGACACCATTCCGTTGAGCAGTTCTTC
CATRGTKPGHHSVEQFF
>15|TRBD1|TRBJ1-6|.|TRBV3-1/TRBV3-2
TGTGCCAGCAGCCAAGCGGGGACAGGGGATTCACCCCTCCACTTT
CASSQAGTGDSPLHF
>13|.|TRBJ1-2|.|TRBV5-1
TGCGCCAGCAGCTTGAAAACAGGGAATGGCTACACCTTC
CASSLKTGNGYTF
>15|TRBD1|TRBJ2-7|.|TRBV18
TGTGCCAGCTCGCCCGGGACAGGGGGCGAGTACGAGCAGTACTTC
CASSPGTGGEYEQYF
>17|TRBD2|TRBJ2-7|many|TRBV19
TGTGCCAGTAGGGCCCTTGCCGGGACTAGCGGCTCCTACGAGCAGTACTTC
CASRALAGTSGSYEQYF
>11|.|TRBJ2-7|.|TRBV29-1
TGCAGCGTTGAACTGGAGTACGAGCAGTACTTC
CSVELEYEQYF
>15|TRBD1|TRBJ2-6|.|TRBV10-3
TGTGCCATCAGCCAGGGGGTTTCTGGGGCCAACGTCCTGACTTTC
CAISQGVSGANVLTF
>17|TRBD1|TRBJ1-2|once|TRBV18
TGTGCCAGCTCACCACCGGGACAGGGCCTTTTGTCCTATGGCTACACCTTC
CASSPPGQGLLSYGYTF
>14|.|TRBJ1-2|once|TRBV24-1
TGTGCCACCAGTGACCCGGACAGTAACTATGGCTACACCTTC
CATSDPDSNYGYTF
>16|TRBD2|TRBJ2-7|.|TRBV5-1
TGCGCCAGCAGCTATGGGACTAGCGGGAGTCCGGGGGAGCAGTACTTC
CASSYGTSGSPGEQYF
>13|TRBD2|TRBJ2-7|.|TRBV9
TGTGCCAGCAGCGGGGACTACAGAAGCGAGCAGTACTTC
CASSGDYRSEQYF
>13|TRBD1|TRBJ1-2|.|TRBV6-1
TGTGCCAGCAGTGAGACAGGGAGTTTTGGCTACACCTTC
CASSETGSFGYTF
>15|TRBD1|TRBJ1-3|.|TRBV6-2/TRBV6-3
TGTGCCAGCAGCAGACAGGGGAGCTCTGGAAACACCATATATTTT
CASSRQGSSGNTIYF
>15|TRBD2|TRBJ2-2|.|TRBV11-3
TGTGCCAGCAGCCTAAGCGGGAAAGGTACCGGGGAGCTGTTTTTT
CASSLSGKGTGELFF
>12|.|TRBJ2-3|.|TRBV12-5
TGTGCTAGTGGCCCTCGGGTGGATACGCAGTATTTT
CASGPRVDTQYF
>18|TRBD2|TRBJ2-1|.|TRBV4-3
TGCGCCAGCAGCCAAGAACCTAGCGGGGGGCGTTTTGGCAATGAGCAGTTCTTC
CASSQEPSGGRFGNEQFF
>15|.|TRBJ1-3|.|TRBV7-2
TGTGCCAGCAGCTTAGTACAGGGTCCATCAAACACCATATATTTT
CASSLVQGPSNTIYF
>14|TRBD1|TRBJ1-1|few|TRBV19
TGTGCCAGTAGGTTGGGACAGATAGGAAAAAAAGCTTTCTTT
CASRLGQIGKKAFF
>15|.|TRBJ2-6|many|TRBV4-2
TGTGCCAGCAGCCAAGACAGGGGTGGGGCCAACGTCCTGACTTTC
CASSQDRGGANVLTF
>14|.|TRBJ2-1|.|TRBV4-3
TGCGCCAGCAGCCAAGATTGGGCAGGCACTGAGCAGTTCTTC
CASSQDWAGTEQFF
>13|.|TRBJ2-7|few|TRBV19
TGTGCCAGTAGTATAGCTGGGGGCGACGAGCAGTACTTC
CASSIAGGDEQYF
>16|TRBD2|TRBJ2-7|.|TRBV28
TGTGCCAGCAGTTTACCTCCGACTAGCGGGAGTTACGAGCAGTACTTC
CASSLPPTSGSYEQYF
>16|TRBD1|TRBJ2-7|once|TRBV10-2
TGCGCCAGCAGTGAAGGCAGCGGGACAGGGGCCTACGAGCAGTACTTC
CASSEGSGTGAYEQYF
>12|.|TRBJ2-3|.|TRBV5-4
TGTGCCAGCAGTTTCGGAGGCGATACGCAGTATTTT
CASSFGGDTQYF
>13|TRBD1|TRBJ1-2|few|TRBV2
TGTGCCAGCAGGGGACAGATTCTTTATGGCTACACCTTC
CASRGQILYGYTF
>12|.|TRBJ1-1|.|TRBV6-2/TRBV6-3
TGTGCCAGCAGTTTGACAGTCACTGAAGCTTTCTTT
CASSLTVTEAFF
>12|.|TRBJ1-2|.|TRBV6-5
TGTGCCAGCAGGGAGATTACGGGAGGCTACACCTTC
CASREITGGYTF
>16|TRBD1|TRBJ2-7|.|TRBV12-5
TGTGCTAACCCTCCGCCAGAAGACAGGGAGTCCTACGAGCAGTACTTC
CANPPPEDRESYEQYF